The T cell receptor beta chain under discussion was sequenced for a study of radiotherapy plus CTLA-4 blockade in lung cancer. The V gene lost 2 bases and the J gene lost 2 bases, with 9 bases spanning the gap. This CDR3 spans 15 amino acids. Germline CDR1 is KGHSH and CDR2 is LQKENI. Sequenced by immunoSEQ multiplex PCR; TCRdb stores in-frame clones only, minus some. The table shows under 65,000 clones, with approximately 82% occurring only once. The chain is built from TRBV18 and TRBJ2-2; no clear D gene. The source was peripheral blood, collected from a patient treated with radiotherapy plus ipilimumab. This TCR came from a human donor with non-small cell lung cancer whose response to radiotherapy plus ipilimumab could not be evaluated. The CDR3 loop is CASSPSQTNTGELFF. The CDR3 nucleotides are TGTGCCAGCTCACCAAGTCAGACAAACACCGGGGAGCTGTTTTTT.